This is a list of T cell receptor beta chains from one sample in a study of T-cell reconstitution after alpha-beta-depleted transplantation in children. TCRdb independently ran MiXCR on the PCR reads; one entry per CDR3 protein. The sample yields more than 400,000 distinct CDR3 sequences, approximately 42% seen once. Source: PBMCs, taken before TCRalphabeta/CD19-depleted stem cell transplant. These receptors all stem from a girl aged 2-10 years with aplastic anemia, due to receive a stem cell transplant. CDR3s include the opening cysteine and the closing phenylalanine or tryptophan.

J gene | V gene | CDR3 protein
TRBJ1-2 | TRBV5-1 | CASSSPGDPNIYGYTF
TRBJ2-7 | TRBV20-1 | CSARDSDRMIRDEQYF
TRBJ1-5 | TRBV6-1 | CASSRQGLHQPQHF
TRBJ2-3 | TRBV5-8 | CASSPGTSGSTDTQYF
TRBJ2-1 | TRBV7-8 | CASSLLGAGNSYNEQFF
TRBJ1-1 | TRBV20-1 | CSARLGGMNTEAFF
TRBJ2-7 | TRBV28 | CASSTGTSGSGYEQYF
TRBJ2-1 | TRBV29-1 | CSVPGLANEQFF
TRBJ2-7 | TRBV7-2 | CASSIGSGRGYEQYF
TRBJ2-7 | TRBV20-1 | CSARTTAGYEQYF
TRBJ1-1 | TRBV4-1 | CASSQEVGGVHAFF
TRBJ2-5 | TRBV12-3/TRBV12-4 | CASSLATGLQSGGETQYF
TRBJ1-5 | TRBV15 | CATSTRGNQPQHF
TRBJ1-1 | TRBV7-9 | CASSPSGDTEAFF
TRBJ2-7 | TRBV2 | CASSLQVPRYF
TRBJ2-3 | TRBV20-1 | CSAPGTSGKYTQYF
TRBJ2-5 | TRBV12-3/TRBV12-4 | CASSLEGLGQETQYF
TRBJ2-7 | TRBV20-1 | CSARDFGTGKNYEQYF
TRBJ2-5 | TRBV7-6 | CASSLASRTQETQYF
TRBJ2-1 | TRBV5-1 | CASSLTDNGEQFF
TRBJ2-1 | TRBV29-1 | CSVDTDLLEQFF
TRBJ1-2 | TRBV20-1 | CSASPRGANYGYTF
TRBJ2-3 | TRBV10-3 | CTISAGGASTDTQYF
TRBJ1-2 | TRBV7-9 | CASSLVQLNYGYTF
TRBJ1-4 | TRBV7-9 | CASSLGEGAKLFF
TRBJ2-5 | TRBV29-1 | CSVPPLAGVGETQYF
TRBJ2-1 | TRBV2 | CASSEALFGGIDSYNEQFF
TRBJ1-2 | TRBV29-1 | CSVEDRLGANYGYTF
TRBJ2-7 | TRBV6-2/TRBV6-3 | CATNPTGTSVTYEQYF
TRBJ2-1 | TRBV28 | CGGGHYNEQFF
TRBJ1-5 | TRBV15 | CATSRDWTREPNQPQHF
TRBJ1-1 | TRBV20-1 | CSAADRDGTEAFF
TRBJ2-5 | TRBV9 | CASSVSTGAQETQYF
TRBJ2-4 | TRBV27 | CASSRSTGGLTLAKNIQYF
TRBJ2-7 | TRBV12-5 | CASGLVQGLAGDHEQYF
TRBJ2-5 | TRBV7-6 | CASSLLSVRQETQYF
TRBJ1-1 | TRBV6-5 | CASSYGSGGINTEAFF
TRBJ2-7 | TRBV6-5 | CASSYSMGGSYEQYF
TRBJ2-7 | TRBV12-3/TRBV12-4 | CASSSRPGFGGYEQYF
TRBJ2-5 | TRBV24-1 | CATGSSGQETQYF
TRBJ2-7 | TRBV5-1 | CASSLAAVSGYEQYF
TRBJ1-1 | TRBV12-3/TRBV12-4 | CASRPGTGMNTEAFF
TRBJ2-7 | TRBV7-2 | CASSRTPAPYEQYF
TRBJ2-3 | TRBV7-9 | CASSFLRGRARRDTQYF
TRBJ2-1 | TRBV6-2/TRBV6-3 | CASSLWRTEQFF
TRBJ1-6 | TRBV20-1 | CSAGPLGARSSPLHF
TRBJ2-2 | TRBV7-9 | CASSLVDSGELFF
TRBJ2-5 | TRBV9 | CASSGPDYLGETQYF
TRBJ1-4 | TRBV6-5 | CASSSTGINEKLFF
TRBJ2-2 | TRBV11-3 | CASSLRVAGPDGELFF
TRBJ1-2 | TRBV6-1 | CATVPGQGAYGYTF
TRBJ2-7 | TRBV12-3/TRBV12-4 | CASSLWGGDEQYF
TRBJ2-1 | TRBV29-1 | CSVAGVRYNEQFF
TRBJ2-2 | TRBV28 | CASSLGGQNTGELFF